This T cell receptor beta chain was recorded in a study of T cells in Graves' hyperthyroidism and ophthalmopathy. Study overall: Sampling of peripheral blood happened at initial diagnosis, prior to any treatment.

The study's findings and limits: Most thyroid clonotypes expanded above 0.001 were also detected in blood.

This clonotype was recorded many times. Its antigen is unidentified. RNA transcripts served as the template for amplifying TCR beta CDR3 regions. RT-PCR in the first round (using the HTBI primer set) targeted the TCR CDR3. TCRdb used MiXCR to reprocess the multiplex PCR reads, holding one entry per CDR3 protein. The profile shows hundreds of thousands of distinct CDR3 sequences, about a sixth of them singletons. Germline assignment: CDR1 GTSNPN and CDR2 SVGIG (reference sequence). The CDR3 spans 11 residues. With V trimmed by 7 bases and J by 5 bases, 1 base remained unmatched. Sequences were obtained from blood. This receptor was identified in a woman aged 35 to 49 with Graves' ophthalmopathy. The chain links TRBV30 to TRBJ2-5; TRBD2 aligns across 10 bases. The CDR3 DNA follows: TGTGCCTTTAGCGGGGGGGAGACCCAGTACTTC. It yields the protein CAFSGGETQYF.